This passage covers 11 T cell receptor beta chains from one sample sequenced in a study of glioma-infiltrating T cells (dated by TCRdb to the mid-2010s). The instrument was an Illumina MiSeq. The iRepertoire nested amplicon-rescue multiplex PCR (arm-PCR) platform was used to amplify TCR alpha and beta CDR3 regions from RNA. TCRdb passed the public sequencing reads through fastp at Q25 and MiXCR, retaining productive beta sequences. Rows are unified per CDR3 protein, each entry keeping the most common DNA and genes. This sample gives tens of thousands of distinct CDR3 sequences in total; roughly 39% of them show up just once. The ten largest clones represent less than 45% of the sample. The sequenced sample consisted of glioma tissue, nonneoplastic brain tissue, or PBMCs (not recorded which). These receptors were collected from a human donor with low-grade glioma or glioblastoma, undergoing nonglioma brain surgery, or in good health (not recorded which).

V is TRBV10-3 and J is TRBJ2-1, with 9 bases fitting TRBD2. The CDR3 is made up of 17 amino acids. Germline assignment: CDR1 ENHRY and CDR2 SYGVKD. After removal of 4 bases from V and 2 bases from J, the junction contained 9 bases not matched to a gene. In DNA, the CDR3 is TGTGCCATCAGTGGCCCGACTAGCGGCCCTACCTACAATGAGCAGTTCTTC. This codes for CAISGPTSGPTYNEQFF.

There are many counts of this clonotype. CDR3 sequence: CASSFRDLTGELFF. For the CDR3, the DNA is TGTGCCAGCAGCTTCAGGGATTTGACCGGGGAGCTGTTTTTT. This chain links TRBV11-1 with TRBJ2-2; TRBD1 might be the D (5 bases). The germline CDR1 and CDR2 sequences are SGHAT and FQDESV (reference sequence). Trimming took off 3 bases at V and 5 bases at J, with 10 bases between the two ends. The CDR3 totals 14 residues. Combining the CDR3 with reference TRBV11-1 and TRBJ2-2 gives the whole variable domain EAEVAQSPRYKITEKSQAVAFWCDPISGHATLYWYRQILGQGPELLVQFQDESVVDDSQLPKDRFSAERLKGVDSTLKIQPAELGDSAMYLCASSFRDLTGELFFGEGSRLTVL.

This clonotype has just a few counts. The genes are TRBV11-3 and TRBJ2-1; possibly TRBD1 for D (5 bases). Looked up from germline, CDR1 is SGHNT and CDR2 is YENEEA. Trimming removed 5 bases at V and 6 bases at J, with 11 bases between. This CDR3 spans 13 amino acids. The CDR3 nucleotides read TGTGCCAGCAGCCCCCTAGACAGCAATGAGCAGTTCTTC. Translation: CASSPLDSNEQFF.

This clonotype was seen many times. The gene calls are TRBV7-8 and TRBJ1-5, with D possibly TRBD1 on 5 matching bases. V was trimmed by 5 bases and J by 0 bases, leaving 11 bases between them. This CDR3 is 15 amino acids long. The germline CDR1 and CDR2 sequences are SGHVS and FQNEAQ. The CDR3 reads CASSPTEHSNQPQHF. The CDR3 region has the DNA TGTGCCAGCAGCCCGACAGAGCATAGCAATCAGCCCCAGCATTTT.

This clonotype was recorded a few times. Given a much more abundant clone one base away, this may be a read error. This rearrangement joins TRBV3-1 to TRBJ2-2; possible D gene TRBD1, 5 bases. Germline V lookup: CDR1 LGHDT, CDR2 YNNKEL (reference sequence). The V end lost 7 bases, the J end lost 7 bases, and 16 bases lay between the germline ends. This CDR3 is built from 14 residues. CDR3 in DNA: TGTGCCAGCATCCTAAACTCAGGGTTCGGGGAGCTGTTTTTT. It encodes CASILNSGFGELFF. Using reference TRBV3-1 and TRBJ2-2 for the parts outside the CDR3, the full variable domain is DTAVSQTPKYLVTQMGNDKSIKCEQNLGHDTMYWYKQDSKKFLKIMFSYNNKELIINETVPNRFSPKSPDKAHLNLHINSLELGDSAVYFCASILNSGFGELFFGEGSRLTVL.

This clonotype was picked up many times. The chain joins TRBV11-2 to TRBJ2-1; possibly TRBD1 for D (7 bases). The V end lost 5 bases, the J end lost 3 bases, and 14 bases lay between the germline ends. Per germline, CDR1 SGHAT and CDR2 FQNNGV. The CDR3 spans 15 residues. CDR3 sequence (DNA): TGTGCCAGCAGCGGAGGGACAGAATACTACAATGAGCAGTTCTTC. This sequence encodes CASSGGTEYYNEQFF.

In this sample, this clonotype turned up many times. This rearrangement joins TRBV5-4 to TRBJ1-4; 7 nucleotides line up with TRBD1. CDR3 size: 15 residues. In germline, CDR1 is SGHNT, CDR2 YYREEE (reference sequence). The V segment lost 4 bases and the J segment 6 bases; nucleotides outside the gene matches: 9. The CDR3: CASSATGVMDEKLFF. The CDR3, as DNA: TGTGCCAGCAGCGCAACAGGGGTTATGGATGAAAAACTGTTTTTT. Looking up the rest from reference TRBV5-4 and TRBJ1-4 gives the full variable domain: ETGVTQSPTHLIKTRGQQVTLRCSSQSGHNTVSWYQQALGQGPQFIFQYYREEENGRGNFPPRFSGLQFPNYSSELNVNALELDDSALYLCASSATGVMDEKLFFGSGTQLSVL.

This clonotype occurred many times. The chain carries TRBV9 and TRBJ2-3, with D maybe TRBD1 (5 bases). CDR3 length: 15 residues. V was clipped by 4 bases and J by 2 bases, with 14 bases between them. Germline loops: CDR1 SGDLS, CDR2 YYNGEE. The CDR3 nucleotides are TGTGCCAGCAGCTCAGGCCAGGGATACACAGATACGCAGTATTTT. Amino acid sequence: CASSSGQGYTDTQYF.

Remarks on this clonotype: Given a much more abundant clone one base away, this may be a read error. The chain joins TRBV5-1 to TRBJ2-1, with 9 bases aligning to TRBD2. Germline loops: CDR1 SGHRS, CDR2 YFSETQ. With 4 bases clipped from V and 9 bases from J, the junction kept 11 bases outside the gene matches. The CDR3 runs 15 residues. The CDR3 nucleotides are TGCGCCAGCAGCAGGACTGGCGGGGGGGCGGGTGAGCAGTTCTTC. Translating it yields CASSRTGGGAGEQFF.

The V call is TRBV24-1, the J call TRBJ2-7; D gene uncertain. Germline V CDR1 and CDR2: KGHDR, SFDVKD. The ends were cut back, 4 bases at V and 7 bases at J, with 10 bases in the middle. The CDR3 has 12 residues. In DNA, the CDR3 is TGTGCCACCAGTGACTTTCGCTCGGAGCAGTACTTC. Amino acids: CATSDFRSEQYF.

This clonotype was counted ten times or more. The rearrangement uses TRBV24-1 and TRBJ2-1; 8 bases are a match to TRBD1. The V segment lost 5 bases and the J segment 8 bases; nucleotides outside the gene matches: 4. The CDR3 sequence is 13 residues long. Germline-derived CDR1 and CDR2 are KGHDR and SFDVKD. Written as DNA, the CDR3 is TGTGCCACCAGTGTTCAGGGGGCGCATGAGCAGTTCTTC. It is translated as CATSVQGAHEQFF.